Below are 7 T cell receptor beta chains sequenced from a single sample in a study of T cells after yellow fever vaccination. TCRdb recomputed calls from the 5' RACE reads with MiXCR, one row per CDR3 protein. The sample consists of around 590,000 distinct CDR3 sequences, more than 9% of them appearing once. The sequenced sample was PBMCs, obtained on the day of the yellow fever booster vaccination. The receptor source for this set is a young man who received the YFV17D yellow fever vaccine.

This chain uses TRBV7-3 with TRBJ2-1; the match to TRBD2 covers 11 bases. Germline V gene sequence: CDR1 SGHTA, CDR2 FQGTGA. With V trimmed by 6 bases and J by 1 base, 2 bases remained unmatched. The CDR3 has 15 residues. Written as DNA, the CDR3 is TGTGCCAGCAGACTAGCGGGAGATTCCTACAATGAGCAGTTCTTC. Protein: CASRLAGDSYNEQFF.

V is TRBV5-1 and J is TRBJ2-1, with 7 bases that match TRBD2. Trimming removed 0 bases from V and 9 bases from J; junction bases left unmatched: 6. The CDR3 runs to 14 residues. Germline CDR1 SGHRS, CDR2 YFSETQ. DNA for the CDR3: TGCGCCAGCAGCTTGGGGTCGGGAGGAGGTGAGCAGTTCTTC. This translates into CASSLGSGGGEQFF.

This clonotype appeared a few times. The CDR3 sequence is CASSLGPDGAGNGYTF. The CDR3 DNA follows: TGCGCCAGCAGCTTGGGACCGGACGGGGCGGGAAATGGCTACACCTTC. The gene calls are TRBV5-1 and TRBJ1-2, with D perhaps TRBD1 (5 bases). This CDR3 is 16 amino acids long. CDR1 and CDR2 (germline): SGHRS, YFSETQ. Trimming took off 0 bases at V and 6 bases at J, with 18 bases between the two ends.

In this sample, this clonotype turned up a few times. The CDR3 is CSVETGRDETQYF. CDR3 DNA: TGCAGCGTTGAGACAGGGCGGGATGAGACCCAGTACTTC. The chain recombines TRBV29-1 with TRBJ2-5, with a possible D match to TRBD1 (7 bases). There are 13 residues in the CDR3. Trimming stripped 3 bases from V and 5 bases from J, with 13 bases between. The germline gives CDR1 SQVTM, CDR2 ANQGSEA.

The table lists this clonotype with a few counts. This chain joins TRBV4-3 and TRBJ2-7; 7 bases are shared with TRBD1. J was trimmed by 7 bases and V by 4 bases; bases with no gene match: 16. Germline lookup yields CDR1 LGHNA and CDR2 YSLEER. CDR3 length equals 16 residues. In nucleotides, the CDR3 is TGCGCCAGCAGCCCCTCTCCTGGGACAGATCCTGGGGAGCAGTACTTC. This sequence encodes CASSPSPGTDPGEQYF.

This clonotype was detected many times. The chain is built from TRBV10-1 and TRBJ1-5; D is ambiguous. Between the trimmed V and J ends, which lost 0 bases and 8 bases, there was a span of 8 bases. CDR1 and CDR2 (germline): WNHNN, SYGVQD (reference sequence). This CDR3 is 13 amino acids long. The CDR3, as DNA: TGCGCCAGCAGTGAGTCCTGGAGGAAGCCCCAGCATTTT. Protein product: CASSESWRKPQHF.

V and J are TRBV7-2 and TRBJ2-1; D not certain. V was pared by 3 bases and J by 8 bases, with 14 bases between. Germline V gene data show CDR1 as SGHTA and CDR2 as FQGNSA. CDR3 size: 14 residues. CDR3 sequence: CASSLGPFGYEQFF. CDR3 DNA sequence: TGTGCCAGCAGCTTGGGCCCCTTTGGGTATGAGCAGTTCTTC. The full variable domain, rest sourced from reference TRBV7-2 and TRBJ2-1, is GAGVSQSPSNKVTEKGKDVELRCDPISGHTALYWYRQSLGQGLEFLIYFQGNSAPDKSGLPSDRFSAERTGGSVSTLTIQRTQQEDSAVYLCASSLGPFGYEQFFGPGTRLTVL.